This T cell receptor (beta chain) emerged from a study of T cell repertoires in cytomegalovirus infection. At the level of the study: Recently identified HLA-C-restricted CMV epitopes were used, and well-studied HLA-B-restricted CMV epitopes were used as well. CMV infection and matching HLA type were both indicated by public TCR beta signatures. Study-wide findings and caveats: Of the TCR beta families, the public ones yielded a cumulative frequency that identified carriers of CMV plus the relevant HLA. In two of eight donors, the top clonotype was HLA-C-restricted CMV-specific.

A note on this clonotype: Its antigen is unknown.

TCRdb reanalysed the reads using MiXCR and keeps one entry per CDR3 protein. The sample contains approximately 100,000 distinct CDR3 sequences, around 40% of which appear only once. In germline, CDR1 is SEHNR, CDR2 FQNEAQ (reference sequence). Between the trimmed V and J ends, which lost 5 bases and 0 bases, there was a span of 29 bases. The CDR3 contains 21 residues. The V and J genes are TRBV7-9 and TRBJ2-4; D may be TRBD1 or TRBD2 (5 bases each). Sequenced here: CD8+ T cells from cultured PBMCs, sampled from culture after CMV antigen stimulation. The sequence was collected from a human donor in good health (CMV status not recorded). Some clones in this sample may be carry-over from other donors' samples. As DNA, the CDR3 is TGTGCCAGCAGCCCAATCCATCTGGGGGATCGGTCACCCAAAGCCAAAAACATTCAGTACTTC. Translating it yields CASSPIHLGDRSPKAKNIQYF.